This T cell receptor beta chain appears in the sequencing data of a study of STAT5B mutations in CD4+ large granular lymphocyte leukemia. The survey-level immunoSEQ assay was used. The data were produced by immunoSEQ multiplex PCR, yet TCRdb's version contains in-frame clones alone and is incomplete. The profile shows 32,000 or so clones, 70% to 90% of them singletons. Findings of the study overall: CD4-sorted patient repertoires seemed more clonal than healthy CD4+ repertoires. Main leukemic clonotypes were patient-specific, but more than 20% appeared at low frequency elsewhere.

As to this clone: Its specificity is unknown.

Germline CDR1 is SGHTA and CDR2 is FQGNSA. J was trimmed by 5 bases and V by 1 base; bases with no gene match: 9. There are 16 residues in the CDR3. The origin of this receptor is a human donor in good health. The genes are TRBV7-2 and TRBJ2-5; 8 bases agree with TRBD1. The sample was CD4+ T cells from blood buffy coats. Here the CDR3 reads CASSLVTGGGWETQYF. The DNA of the CDR3 is TGTGCCAGCAGCTTAGTTACAGGGGGAGGCTGGGAGACCCAGTACTTC.